This passage covers 13 T cell receptor beta chains from one sample sequenced in a study of cytomegalovirus exposure and HLA in healthy donors. The data were produced by immunoSEQ multiplex PCR, yet TCRdb's version contains in-frame clones alone and is incomplete. In the table there are 160,000 or so clones, around four fifths of which are singletons. Sequenced: PBMCs. These receptors were collected from a man aged 25 to 45 in good health and CMV-seropositive.

V is TRBV7-9 and J is TRBJ2-3, with TRBD2 matching over 13 bases. V was clipped by 5 bases and J by 4 bases; unmatched bases: 6. CDR1 is SEHNR and CDR2 is FQNEAQ in the germline V gene (reference sequence). This CDR3 comprises 16 residues. This CDR3 is CASSLGLAGESDTQYF. For the CDR3, the DNA is TGTGCCAGCAGCCTCGGACTAGCGGGGGAGTCAGATACGCAGTATTTT.

V usage is TRBV7-3 and J usage is TRBJ2-7, with 7 bases aligning to TRBD2. Germline V CDR1 and CDR2: SGHTA, FQGTGA. V trimming: 1 base; J trimming: 3 bases; junction bases outside the gene matches: 3. The CDR3 is 14 amino acids. CDR3 nucleotide sequence: TGTGCCAGCAGCTTAATGGGGGGGGACTACGAGCAGTACTTC. Protein: CASSLMGGDYEQYF.

CDR3 DNA: TGTGCCAGCAGCGCCCCCCCGGTCCGGGAGCAGTTCTTC. It is translated as CASSAPPVREQFF. This chain uses TRBV9 with TRBJ2-1, with D unclear. Trimming shortened V by 3 bases and J by 10 bases, and 14 bases separated the two germline ends. Per germline, CDR1 SGDLS and CDR2 YYNGEE. The CDR3 spans 13 residues.

The rearrangement links TRBV11-2 to TRBJ1-2; D is undetermined. Germline values: CDR1 SGHAT, CDR2 FQNNGV. V lost 6 bases to trimming and J lost 5 bases, with 10 bases between them. This CDR3 is 12 amino acids long. CDR3: CASSNYVYGYTF. CDR3 DNA sequence: TGTGCCAGCAGTAACTATGTATATGGCTACACCTTC.

The chain carries TRBV7-8 and TRBJ2-1, with unresolved D. V lost 2 bases and J lost 4, with 12 bases in between. Germline assignment: CDR1 SGHVS and CDR2 FQNEAQ. The CDR3 loop spans 15 amino acids. The DNA of the CDR3 is TGTGCCAGCAGCTTATTTAGAACCTCTTACAATGAGCAGTTCTTC. Translated: CASSLFRTSYNEQFF.

This clone was observed a few times. Other DNA sequences within the sample encode an identical CDR3. The gene calls are TRBV30 and TRBJ1-5; possible D gene TRBD1, 5 bases. The CDR3 sequence is 13 residues long. The germline V and J ends were trimmed by 1 base and 7 bases, with 11 bases remaining between them. Germline V gene sequence: CDR1 GTSNPN, CDR2 SVGIG (reference sequence). The CDR3 DNA reads as TGTGCCTGGAGTGATAGGGGAGGCCAGCCCCAGCATTTT. Protein product: CAWSDRGGQPQHF.

The V gene is TRBV6-1, the J gene TRBJ1-5; D not certain. Per germline, CDR1 MNHNS and CDR2 SASEGT. This CDR3 has 12 residues. Trimming removed 0 bases at V and 11 bases at J, with 8 bases between. In DNA form, the CDR3 reads TGTGCCAGCAGTGAAGCCGGGGAGACCCAGCATTTT. As protein: CASSEAGETQHF.

The J gene is TRBJ1-2, the V gene TRBV7-2; 7 bases fit TRBD1. Unmatched junction bases numbered 6, after V lost 1 base and J lost 4 bases. The germline V gene has CDR1 SGHTA and CDR2 FQGNSA. The CDR3 has 15 amino acids. CDR3 nucleotide sequence: TGTGCCAGCAGCTTAGAAGACAGGGAGATCTATGGCTACACCTTC. Its protein product is CASSLEDREIYGYTF.

The chain links TRBV18 to TRBJ2-7; TRBD1 matches at 7 bases. The ends lost 4 bases at V and 1 base at J; junction bases unmatched: 4. Germline assignment: CDR1 KGHSH and CDR2 LQKENI. The CDR3 has 14 amino acids. This CDR3 is CASSQRQGSYEQYF. The DNA of the CDR3 is TGTGCCAGCTCACAGAGACAGGGATCCTACGAGCAGTACTTC.

The chain employs TRBV6-1 and TRBJ1-2; no definite D call. Trimming removed 1 base at V and 8 bases at J, with 8 bases between. Germline-derived CDR1 and CDR2 are MNHNS and SASEGT. The CDR3 is 12 amino acids. The CDR3, as DNA: TGTGCCAGCAGTGAAGGAGGGTGGGGCTACACCTTC. Translation gives CASSEGGWGYTF.

The chain uses TRBV7-9 and TRBJ2-3; tentative D call: TRBD1 (5 bases). V lost 0 bases, J lost 4 bases, and 5 bases lay in between. Germline V gene lookup returns CDR1 SEHNR and CDR2 FQNEAQ (reference sequence). The CDR3 covers 13 residues. The CDR3 loop is CASSLAGADTQYF. The CDR3 region has the DNA TGTGCCAGCAGCTTAGCAGGGGCAGATACGCAGTATTTT.

The chain combines TRBV7-9 with TRBJ2-1; 8 bases align to TRBD2. The CDR3 extends over 17 amino acids. V gave up 2 bases and J gave up 3 bases; unmatched junction bases: 9. The germline V gene has CDR1 SEHNR and CDR2 FQNEAQ (reference sequence). DNA of the CDR3: TGTGCCAGCAGCTTATCCCCCCCGGGGGGGTTCTACAATGAGCAGTTCTTC. This encodes CASSLSPPGGFYNEQFF.

The chain carries TRBV27 and TRBJ2-1; no clear D. This CDR3 is 13 amino acids long. V was trimmed by 5 bases and J by 4 bases, leaving 9 bases between them. The germline V gene has CDR1 MNHEY and CDR2 SMNVEV (reference sequence). The CDR3 reads CASSLTLYNEQFF. CDR3 nucleotide sequence: TGTGCCAGCAGTCTTACCCTATACAATGAGCAGTTCTTC.